The clone carrying this T cell receptor beta chain was counted only a few times. The sample belongs to a study of early T cells in non-severe SARS-CoV-2 infection. Germline assignment: CDR1 SQVTM and CDR2 ANQGSEA. The CDR3 is made up of 14 amino acids. V shed 6 bases and J shed 4 bases, with 16 bases lying between them. MiXCR, applied by TCRdb to the 5' RACE reads, yields one record per CDR3 protein. The sample holds tens of thousands of distinct CDR3 sequences, 10% to 15% seen once. J is TRBJ1-3 and V is TRBV29-1; D is uncertain. The sample comprised whole blood. The source of this sequence is an adult who was a healthcare worker with PCR-confirmed SARS-CoV-2 infection or an uninfected control (not recorded which). Here the CDR3 DNA reads TGCAGCGTGACCTTTCCTGCAAGCGGAAACACCATATATTTT. Translated, it gives CSVTFPASGNTIYF.